Each of the 31 T cell receptor beta chains below was sequenced from the same sample in a study of long-term antiretroviral therapy in people with HIV. The libraries were made with immunoSEQ v3.0 at survey level. TCRdb keeps only in-frame clones here, not all; method: immunoSEQ multiplex PCR. Of fewer than 20,000 clones in the sample, 90% to 95% were seen once. The source material was unsorted PBMCs, sampled 6.4 years after starting antiretroviral therapy. The origin of the receptors is a woman in her fifties or sixties with HIV.

The sample holds a few counts of this clone. The V and J genes are TRBV5-1 and TRBJ1-3; 7 bases match TRBD1. Per germline, CDR1 SGHRS and CDR2 YFSETQ. V trimming: 0 bases; J trimming: 8 bases; junction bases outside the gene matches: 8. This CDR3 contains 15 residues. This CDR3 reads CASSLGQGAPDTIYF. The CDR3 nucleotides are TGCGCCAGCAGCTTGGGACAGGGAGCACCGGACACCATATATTTT. Drawing the rest from reference TRBV5-1 and TRBJ1-3, the complete variable domain is KAGVTQTPRYLIKTRGQQVTLSCSPISGHRSVSWYQQTPGQGLQFLFEYFSETQRNKGNFPGRFSGRQFSNSRSEMNVSTLELGDSALYLCASSLGQGAPDTIYFGEGSWLTVV.

V is TRBV6-5 and J is TRBJ2-7; D remains ambiguous. Germline V lookup: CDR1 MNHEY, CDR2 SVGAGI. This CDR3 is 12 amino acids long. Trimming took off 6 bases at V and 2 bases at J, with 8 bases between the two ends. For the CDR3, the DNA is TGTGCCAGCAGGGACCGGCCCTACGAGCAGTACTTC. Translation: CASRDRPYEQYF.

This CDR3 is CASSLNSRTEAFF. The CDR3 bases are TGTGCCAGCAGCTTGAATTCTAGGACAGAAGCTTTCTTT. The chain has TRBV7-2 and TRBJ1-1; the D gene is possibly TRBD1 (5 bases). Germline V CDR1 and CDR2: SGHTA, FQGNSA. CDR3 length: 13 residues. The V and J ends lost 3 bases and 8 bases respectively, with 13 bases between them.

The chain uses TRBV5-1 and TRBJ1-2; no clear D gene. Germline V gene lookup returns CDR1 SGHRS and CDR2 YFSETQ. V gave up 0 bases and J gave up 4 bases, with 13 bases separating them. The CDR3 spans 15 residues. CDR3 nucleotide sequence: TGCGCCAGCAGCTTGGGTGGGGTCCCGGTCTATGGCTACACCTTC. This gives the protein CASSLGGVPVYGYTF. Full variable domain (outside the CDR3, taken from reference TRBV5-1 and TRBJ1-2): KAGVTQTPRYLIKTRGQQVTLSCSPISGHRSVSWYQQTPGQGLQFLFEYFSETQRNKGNFPGRFSGRQFSNSRSEMNVSTLELGDSALYLCASSLGGVPVYGYTFGSGTRLTVV.

The chain recombines TRBV7-8 with TRBJ1-4; TRBD1 might be the D (6 bases). CDR3 length: 17 residues. Germline V gives CDR1 SGHVS, CDR2 FQNEAQ. V was pared by 7 bases and J by 1 base, with 19 bases between. CDR3 in amino acids: CASTLAPTGRTNEKLFF. The DNA for the CDR3 is TGTGCCAGCACCCTGGCCCCCACAGGGCGAACTAATGAAAAACTGTTTTTT.

This rearrangement joins TRBV20-1 to TRBJ2-7, with D uncertain. This CDR3 has 9 residues. The germline V and J ends were trimmed by 3 bases and 6 bases, with 3 bases remaining between them. The germline CDR1 and CDR2 sequences are DFQATT and SNEGSKA (reference sequence). CDR3 bases: TGCAGTGCTAGTTTCGAGCAGTACTTC. This gives the protein CSASFEQYF.

The CDR3 nucleotides are TGTGCCAGCAGCATGGGGCCGCCCCTGGGCTACAATGAGCAGTTCTTC. Its protein is CASSMGPPLGYNEQFF. The rearrangement uses TRBV7-2 and TRBJ2-1; possibly TRBD1 for D (5 bases). Trimming took 5 bases from V and 3 from J, leaving 17 bases between them. Germline loops: CDR1 SGHTA, CDR2 FQGNSA. The length of the CDR3 is 16 residues.

The chain joins TRBV6-5 to TRBJ2-7, with unresolved D. The CDR3 loop spans 11 amino acids. Trimming took 5 bases from V and 3 from J, leaving 5 bases between them. Germline CDR1 MNHEY, CDR2 SVGAGI. CDR3 coding DNA: TGTGCCAGCAGTCCCAACTACGAGCAGTACTTC. It translates to CASSPNYEQYF.

This clone was detected once. A read error may produce the germline difference seen at one junction end. CDR3 bases: TGTGCTAGCAGCTGGGGTTTTAGCTCCTACAATGAGCAGTTCTTC. As protein: CASSWGFSSYNEQFF. The chain joins TRBV7-7 to TRBJ2-1, with no clear D. There are 15 residues in the CDR3. Germline V gene sequence: CDR1 SSHAT, CDR2 FNYEAQ (reference sequence).

The J gene is TRBJ1-1, the V gene TRBV6-6; TRBD1 matches at 7 bases. CDR1 MNHNY and CDR2 SVGAGI come from the germline V gene (reference sequence). V gave up 0 bases and J gave up 1 base; unmatched junction bases: 5. The CDR3 sequence is 16 residues long. CDR3 nucleotides: TGTGCCAGCAGTTACTCAGTCAGGACAGGGAACACTGAAGCTTTCTTT. Translated: CASSYSVRTGNTEAFF.

The chain joins TRBV7-9 to TRBJ2-4, with TRBD1 as a possible D gene (6 bases). CDR3 length: 15 residues. CDR1 is SEHNR and CDR2 is FQNEAQ in the germline V gene (reference sequence). Trimming took off 3 bases at V and 3 bases at J, with 12 bases between the two ends. CDR3 residues: CASSFSSRGKNIQYF. The CDR3, as DNA: TGTGCCAGCAGCTTTTCTAGCAGGGGCAAAAACATTCAGTACTTC.

The V call is TRBV2, the J call TRBJ2-4; tentatively, D is TRBD2 (5 bases). The CDR3 runs to 16 residues. V lost 3 bases to trimming and J lost 6 bases, with 18 bases between them. From germline, CDR1 is SNHLY and CDR2 FYNNEI. CDR3 in DNA: TGTGCCAGCAGTGATCGGCTAGCCGGAGTGGGAAACATTCAGTACTTC. It translates to CASSDRLAGVGNIQYF.

The chain uses TRBV28 and TRBJ1-4; D not resolved. Per germline, CDR1 MDHEN and CDR2 SYDVKM. Trimming stripped 2 bases from V and 8 bases from J, with 9 bases between. The CDR3 sequence is 13 residues long. Here the CDR3 reads CASSLRAPEKLFF. The CDR3 nucleotides read TGTGCCAGCAGTTTACGGGCCCCAGAAAAACTGTTTTTT. Based on the CDR3 plus reference TRBV28 and TRBJ1-4, the full variable domain is DVKVTQSSRYLVKRTGEKVFLECVQDMDHENMFWYRQDPGLGLRLIYFSYDVKMKEKGDIPEGYSVSREKKERFSLILESASTNQTSMYLCASSLRAPEKLFFGSGTQLSVL.

CDR3 sequence: CATSRGLAASDEQFF. CDR3 nucleotides: TGTGCCACCAGCAGGGGACTAGCCGCTTCGGATGAGCAGTTCTTC. The chain is built from TRBV15 and TRBJ2-1; TRBD2 aligns across 9 bases. Germline CDR1 and CDR2: LNHNV and YYDKDF (reference sequence). Unmatched junction bases numbered 8, after V lost 3 bases and J lost 8 bases. This CDR3 spans 15 amino acids. Drawing the rest from reference TRBV15 and TRBJ2-1, the complete variable domain is DAMVIQNPRYQVTQFGKPVTLSCSQTLNHNVMYWYQQKSSQAPKLLFHYYDKDFNNEADTPDNFQSRRPNTSFCFLDIRSPGLGDTAMYLCATSRGLAASDEQFFGPGTRLTVL.

The genes are TRBV2 and TRBJ1-4; D is ambiguous. Germline V gives CDR1 SNHLY, CDR2 FYNNEI. CDR3 length: 13 residues. Trimming took 2 bases from V and 8 from J, leaving 9 bases between them. The CDR3 spells CASSEMRLEKLFF. The DNA of the CDR3 is TGTGCCAGCAGTGAAATGAGACTAGAAAAACTGTTTTTT.

A word on this clone: Additional DNA sequences in this sample encode the identical CDR3. The V call is TRBV29-1, the J call TRBJ2-7; 8 bases are a match to TRBD2. The CDR3 runs 14 residues. The V and J ends lost 6 bases and 1 base, in that order; junction bases with no gene match: 8. Germline CDR1 reads SQVTM; CDR2 reads ANQGSEA. The CDR3 loop is CSVLSSGPSYEQYF. The CDR3 bases are TGCAGCGTACTCTCTAGCGGGCCTTCCTACGAGCAGTACTTC.

The rearrangement uses TRBV5-8 and TRBJ2-5, with D possibly being TRBD1 (5 bases). The CDR3 covers 13 residues. Trimming left V 4 bases short and J 2 bases short, with 9 bases between. CDR1 is SGHTS, CDR2 YDEGEE, per germline. The CDR3 here is CASSGAQQETQYF. As DNA, the CDR3 is TGTGCCAGCAGCGGGGCGCAGCAAGAGACCCAGTACTTC.

In DNA, the CDR3 is TGTGCCAGCAGCTCAGATCCTTGGCGGGAGGGGAATAACAATGAGCAGTTCTTC. Its translation is CASSSDPWREGNNNEQFF. The chain links TRBV5-4 to TRBJ2-1, with TRBD2 matching 9 bases. The germline V gene has CDR1 SGHNT and CDR2 YYREEE (reference sequence). This CDR3 contains 18 residues. V dropped 3 bases and J dropped 5; count of bases not matched to a gene: 15.

The genes are TRBV28 and TRBJ2-7; D remains ambiguous. Germline V lookup: CDR1 MDHEN, CDR2 SYDVKM. Trimming shortened V by 3 bases and J by 1 base, and 13 bases separated the two germline ends. This CDR3 is 15 amino acids long. The CDR3 sequence is CASSLLSNPSYEQYF. The CDR3 DNA reads TGTGCCAGCAGTTTGCTCAGTAACCCTTCCTACGAGCAGTACTTC.

J is TRBJ2-1 and V is TRBV9, with 8 bases aligning to TRBD2. The CDR3 consists of 14 residues. Germline CDR1 SGDLS, CDR2 YYNGEE. The ends lost 0 bases at V and 8 bases at J; junction bases unmatched: 4. The CDR3 DNA reads as TGTGCCAGCAGCGTAGCTCTAGCGGGTGATGAGCAGTTCTTC. This encodes CASSVALAGDEQFF. Supplemented by reference TRBV9 and TRBJ2-1, the full variable domain reads DSGVTQTPKHLITATGQRVTLRCSPRSGDLSVYWYQQSLDQGLQFLIQYYNGEERAKGNILERFSAQQFPDLHSELNLSSLELGDSALYFCASSVALAGDEQFFGPGTRLTVL.

This chain joins TRBV6-6 and TRBJ1-1; 9 bases align to TRBD1. The CDR3 runs 16 residues. Germline V gives CDR1 MNHNY, CDR2 SVGAGI (reference sequence). The trim removed 7 bases at V and 1 base at J, leaving 10 bases unmatched. The CDR3 loop reads CASTMPPGQGNTEAFF. The CDR3 region has the DNA TGTGCCAGCACCATGCCTCCGGGACAGGGGAACACTGAAGCTTTCTTT.

The gene calls are TRBV5-1 and TRBJ2-2, with D unresolved. The CDR3 is 13 residues long. Between the trimmed V and J ends, which lost 2 bases and 0 bases, there was a span of 2 bases. Germline CDR1 SGHRS, CDR2 YFSETQ. The CDR3 DNA follows: TGCGCCAGCAGCTTCCCGAACACCGGGGAGCTGTTTTTT. Its translation: CASSFPNTGELFF.

This chain joins TRBV18 and TRBJ2-2; D possibly corresponds to TRBD1 (5 bases). V was shortened by 3 bases and J by 5 bases, with 10 bases between the two germline ends. CDR3 length equals 14 residues. Germline V gene data show CDR1 as KGHSH and CDR2 as LQKENI. Written as DNA, the CDR3 is TGTGCCAGCTCACCTGGGGCCCCTACCGGGGAGCTGTTTTTT. Protein sequence: CASSPGAPTGELFF.

The genes are TRBV10-3 and TRBJ1-2, with 7 bases fitting TRBD1. Germline lookup yields CDR1 ENHRY and CDR2 SYGVKD. V dropped 2 bases and J dropped 7; count of bases not matched to a gene: 7. The CDR3 loop spans 14 amino acids. This chain's CDR3 is CAISEPRTGGGYTF. The CDR3 DNA sequence: TGTGCCATCAGTGAGCCTAGGACAGGTGGTGGCTACACCTTC.

CDR3 residues: CASSTQIKLLNTGELFF. CDR3 in DNA: TGTGCCAGTAGTACCCAAATCAAGCTCCTGAACACCGGGGAGCTGTTTTTT. This chain links TRBV19 with TRBJ2-2; D gene uncertain. In germline, CDR1 is LNHDA, CDR2 SQIVND (reference sequence). The CDR3 contains 17 residues. Deletions cut 4 bases from V and 1 base from J, with 16 bases between. The variable domain in full, completed from reference TRBV19 and TRBJ2-2, reads DGGITQSPKYLFRKEGQNVTLSCEQNLNHDAMYWYRQDPGQGLRLIYYSQIVNDFQKGDIAEGYSVSREKKESFPLTVTSAQKNPTAFYLCASSTQIKLLNTGELFFGEGSRLTVL.

This chain uses TRBV4-2 with TRBJ1-4; TRBD1 is a possible D gene (5 bases). This CDR3 spans 17 amino acids. CDR1 is LGHNA and CDR2 is YNFKEQ in the germline V gene. Deletions cut 1 base from V and 4 bases from J, with 16 bases between. The CDR3 bases are TGTGCCAGCAGCCAAGCCCGATCGACCGGACATAATGAAAAACTGTTTTTT. This encodes CASSQARSTGHNEKLFF.

The chain recombines TRBV5-5 with TRBJ2-7, with D perhaps matching TRBD2 (5 bases). Trimming removed 4 bases from V and 0 bases from J, with 11 bases in between. The CDR3 is 14 residues long. Looked up from germline, CDR1 is SGHKS and CDR2 is YYEKEE (reference sequence). The CDR3 DNA reads TGTGCCAGCAGCAAGGACTCGAGCTCCTACGAGCAGTACTTC. This gives the protein CASSKDSSSYEQYF.

V usage is TRBV9 and J usage is TRBJ2-7, with TRBD1 identical over 7 bases. The CDR3 is 13 amino acids. Germline V gene sequence: CDR1 SGDLS, CDR2 YYNGEE. Trimming cost V 5 bases and J 7 bases; bases outside gene matches: 9. CDR3 coding DNA: TGTGCCAGCAGTCGAGACAGGGTTGAAGAGCAGTACTTC. The encoded protein is CASSRDRVEEQYF.

V is TRBV27 and J is TRBJ2-2; D ambiguous. CDR1 and CDR2 from the germline V gene are MNHEY and SMNVEV (reference sequence). This CDR3 contains 15 residues. V was cut by 6 bases and J by 1 base, with 12 bases left in between. CDR3 in amino acids: CASRDTILNTGELFF. CDR3 in DNA: TGTGCCAGCAGGGATACGATATTGAACACCGGGGAGCTGTTTTTT.

This chain connects TRBV5-8 to TRBJ2-1, with D unresolved. The ends were cut back, 0 bases at V and 0 bases at J, with 7 bases in the middle. Germline V lookup: CDR1 SGHTS, CDR2 YDEGEE. This CDR3 region has 15 residues. CDR3 sequence: CASSLGAASYNEQFF. In DNA form, the CDR3 reads TGTGCCAGCAGCTTGGGGGCTGCCTCCTACAATGAGCAGTTCTTC.

This clone was recorded only once. The J gene is TRBJ2-1, the V gene TRBV28, with 7 bases aligning to TRBD2. Germline trimming cut 2 bases from V and 5 bases from J; bases unmatched to any gene: 9. CDR1 and CDR2 (germline): MDHEN, SYDVKM. CDR3 size: 16 residues. The CDR3 bases are TGTGCCAGCAGTTTAAGGGAGACTAGCATAGACAATGAGCAGTTCTTC. Translating gives CASSLRETSIDNEQFF. The variable domain in full, with the rest retrieved from reference TRBV28 and TRBJ2-1, is DVKVTQSSRYLVKRTGEKVFLECVQDMDHENMFWYRQDPGLGLRLIYFSYDVKMKEKGDIPEGYSVSREKKERFSLILESASTNQTSMYLCASSLRETSIDNEQFFGPGTRLTVL.